A selection of T cell receptor beta chains follows, all from one sample in a study of blood T cell repertoires in COVID-19. Libraries were prepared by immunoSEQ multiplex PCR; TCRdb keeps only in-frame clonotypes and omits some of them. The table shows 55,000 to 65,000 clones, with roughly 77% occurring only once. Sequences were obtained from peripheral blood. Receptor source: a man aged 55 to 70 with COVID-19, enrolled during active disease. Both conserved end residues are part of each CDR3. A D gene is named only where the DNA matches it firmly. Only some rows state a clone size, as once, few, many or a class for expanded clones.

CDR3: CASYSGGSSYEQYF
DNA: TGTGCCAGCTATAGCGGGGGTAGCTCCTACGAGCAGTACTTC
V: TRBV6-6
D: TRBD2
J: TRBJ2-7
size: once

CDR3: CASSLQPQYEQYF
DNA: TGTGCCAGCAGTTTGCAACCACAGTACGAGCAGTACTTC
V: TRBV12-3/TRBV12-4
D: .
J: TRBJ2-7
size: .

CDR3: CASSVSQQETQYF
DNA: TGTGCCAGCAGTGTTTCACAGCAAGAGACCCAGTACTTC
V: TRBV2
D: .
J: TRBJ2-5
size: .

CDR3: CASSQDRRSGGQSSYEQYF
DNA: TGTGCCAGCAGCCAAGATCGAAGGAGTGGTGGACAGTCATCCTACGAGCAGTACTTC
V: TRBV14
D: .
J: TRBJ2-7
size: once

CDR3: CAIRLGGNTEAFF
DNA: TGTGCCATCAGGTTAGGGGGGAACACTGAAGCTTTCTTT
V: TRBV10-3
D: .
J: TRBJ1-1
size: .

CDR3: CASSVAPDIFQETQYF
DNA: TGTGCCAGCAGCGTAGCCCCAGATATCTTCCAAGAGACCCAGTACTTC
V: TRBV9
D: .
J: TRBJ2-5
size: .

CDR3: CASSSLRRRAGTDTQYF
DNA: TGTGCCAGCAGCTCCCTACGTAGGAGGGCCGGCACAGATACGCAGTATTTT
V: TRBV5-6
D: .
J: TRBJ2-3
size: .

CDR3: CASSEVRRTDTQYF
DNA: TGTGCCAGCAGTGAAGTGAGGCGCACAGATACGCAGTATTTT
V: TRBV2
D: .
J: TRBJ2-3
size: .

CDR3: CASSLGSGSSYNEQFF
DNA: TGTGCCAGCAGCTTAGGGAGCGGGAGCTCCTACAATGAGCAGTTCTTC
V: TRBV13
D: TRBD2
J: TRBJ2-1
size: .

CDR3: CASSYSLAHEQFF
DNA: TGTGCCAGCAGTTACTCCCTAGCCCATGAGCAGTTCTTC
V: TRBV6-5
D: .
J: TRBJ2-1
size: .

CDR3: CASRGGTGSNTEAFF
DNA: TGTGCCAGCAGGGGCGGGACAGGGAGTAACACTGAAGCTTTCTTT
V: TRBV2
D: TRBD1
J: TRBJ1-1
size: few

CDR3: CASRRNRGLDEQYF
DNA: TGTGCCAGCAGGCGTAACAGGGGGCTGGACGAGCAGTACTTC
V: TRBV11-1
D: TRBD1
J: TRBJ2-7
size: .

CDR3: CASSTGGAGQPQHF
DNA: TGCGCCAGCAGTACAGGGGGCGCAGGGCAGCCCCAGCATTTT
V: TRBV5-1
D: TRBD1
J: TRBJ1-5
size: .

CDR3: CASSVSGQGGETQYF
DNA: TGTGCCAGCAGCGTGAGTGGACAGGGCGGGGAGACCCAGTACTTC
V: TRBV9
D: TRBD1
J: TRBJ2-5
size: .

CDR3: CASSVTGTSNQPQHF
DNA: TGTGCCAGCAGCGTGACAGGGACGAGCAATCAGCCCCAGCATTTT
V: TRBV5-6
D: TRBD1
J: TRBJ1-5
size: .

CDR3: CASRVAGEGRGYTF
DNA: TGTGCCAGCAGGGTGGCAGGGGAAGGGCGAGGCTACACCTTC
V: TRBV2
D: .
J: TRBJ1-2
size: .

CDR3: CASSRLITADPYEQYF
DNA: TGCGCCAGCAGCCGATTGATAACAGCCGATCCCTACGAGCAGTACTTC
V: TRBV4-1
D: .
J: TRBJ2-7
size: .

CDR3: CASSLEGTLEKLFF
DNA: TGCGCCAGCAGCTTGGAGGGGACATTGGAAAAACTGTTTTTT
V: TRBV5-1
D: .
J: TRBJ1-4
size: .

CDR3: CASSPRDGTGNQPQHF
DNA: TGTGCCAGCAGTCCCCGAGACGGGACTGGCAATCAGCCCCAGCATTTT
V: TRBV6-2/TRBV6-3
D: .
J: TRBJ1-5
size: .

CDR3: CASSFQAVKGREQYF
DNA: TGTGCCAGCAGCTTTCAGGCGGTCAAGGGGCGCGAGCAGTACTTC
V: TRBV7-2
D: .
J: TRBJ2-7
size: .

CDR3: CASSLKGLNQPQHF
DNA: TGTGCCAGTAGTCTAAAGGGGCTGAATCAGCCCCAGCATTTT
V: TRBV19
D: .
J: TRBJ1-5
size: .

CDR3: CASSFTVNEKLFF
DNA: TGTGCCAGCAGTTTTACGGTTAATGAAAAACTGTTTTTT
V: TRBV12-3/TRBV12-4
D: .
J: TRBJ1-4
size: few

CDR3: CASSDTDYGYTF
DNA: TGTGCCAGCAGCGACACAGACTATGGCTACACCTTC
V: TRBV5-4
D: .
J: TRBJ1-2
size: .

CDR3: CASSLVGPGYEQYF
DNA: TGTGCCAGCAGCTTAGTAGGTCCGGGATACGAGCAGTACTTC
V: TRBV11-2
D: .
J: TRBJ2-7
size: .

CDR3: CASSLGPGDGDIQYF
DNA: TGTGCCAGCAGCTTAGGGCCAGGGGACGGAGACATTCAGTACTTC
V: TRBV7-8
D: .
J: TRBJ2-4
size: .

CDR3: CASSRYGIQGETRELFF
DNA: TGTGCCAGCAGCCGGTATGGGATACAGGGGGAAACCCGGGAGCTGTTTTTT
V: TRBV27
D: TRBD1
J: TRBJ2-2
size: .

CDR3: CASSPPRGGHQPQHF
DNA: TGTGCCAGCTCACCACCAAGAGGGGGCCATCAGCCCCAGCATTTT
V: TRBV18
D: TRBD1
J: TRBJ1-5
size: .

CDR3: CASSTDRRARPYEQYF
DNA: TGTGCCAGCAGTACTGACAGGCGTGCGAGACCCTACGAGCAGTACTTC
V: TRBV7-9
D: .
J: TRBJ2-7
size: .

CDR3: CASSLFIGGRPLWEQFF
DNA: TGTGCCAGCAGCTTGTTTATCGGAGGCCGACCGCTGTGGGAGCAGTTCTTC
V: TRBV5-4
D: .
J: TRBJ2-1
size: few

CDR3: CASSLEQDNYGYTF
DNA: TGTGCCAGCAGTTTAGAACAGGATAACTATGGCTACACCTTC
V: TRBV28
D: .
J: TRBJ1-2
size: .

CDR3: CASSIRSSGTKNIQYF
DNA: TGTGCCAGTAGTATAAGGTCTAGCGGGACCAAAAACATTCAGTACTTC
V: TRBV19
D: TRBD2
J: TRBJ2-4
size: .

CDR3: CASSYSQGAANTGELFF
DNA: TGTGCCAGCAGTTACTCACAGGGGGCTGCGAACACCGGGGAGCTGTTTTTT
V: TRBV6-2/TRBV6-3
D: TRBD1
J: TRBJ2-2
size: .

CDR3: CSVDLSGADTQYF
DNA: TGCAGCGTTGACCTTAGCGGAGCAGATACGCAGTATTTT
V: TRBV29-1
D: .
J: TRBJ2-3
size: .

CDR3: CASSQDGGGNEQFF
DNA: TGTGCCAGCAGCCAAGACGGCGGGGGGAATGAGCAGTTCTTC
V: TRBV3-1/TRBV3-2
D: TRBD2
J: TRBJ2-1
size: .

CDR3: CASSGGLAGGYNEQFF
DNA: TGTGCCAGCAGCGGAGGACTAGCGGGGGGCTACAATGAGCAGTTCTTC
V: TRBV9
D: TRBD2
J: TRBJ2-1
size: .

CDR3: CASSIDRGADTIYF
DNA: TGTGCCAGTAGTATAGATCGTGGGGCAGACACCATATATTTT
V: TRBV19
D: .
J: TRBJ1-3
size: .